This is a list of T cell receptor beta chains from one sample in a study of OX40 agonist ivuxolimab in advanced cancers. Sequencing used immunoSEQ multiplex PCR; TCRdb keeps in-frame clones, though not all of them. The sample carries over 9,500 clones, around 80% recorded once. The sample here was CD4+ or CD8+ T cells sorted from blood, taken in a trial of the OX40 agonist ivuxolimab. All receptors come from an adult with an advanced solid tumor such as melanoma, head and neck, liver or kidney cancer. Both conserved end residues are part of each CDR3. A D gene is named only where the DNA matches it firmly. Size tells how often a clone was seen (once, few, many) or the class of an expanded clone, and some rows leave it out.

D	size	J	V	DNA	CDR3
-	once	TRBJ2-1	TRBV5-1	TGCGCCAGCAGCTTGGCCGCTAGCTCCTACAATGAGCAGTTCTTC	CASSLAASSYNEQFF
TRBD1	-	TRBJ2-3	TRBV6-5	TGTGCCAGCATCGAAGGACAGGGGGCAGATACGCAGTATTTT	CASIEGQGADTQYF
-	-	TRBJ2-1	TRBV19	TGTGCCAGTAGTATAGGGGCCTCGGGGCAGTTCTTC	CASSIGASGQFF
TRBD2	-	TRBJ2-1	TRBV5-1	TGCGCCAGCAGATTCGGGACTAGCGGATACAATGAGCAGTTCTTC	CASRFGTSGYNEQFF
-	once	TRBJ2-5	TRBV11-2	TGTGCCAGCAGCTTAGGAGTCAGCAAAATGAACCAAGAGACCCAGTACTTC	CASSLGVSKMNQETQYF
TRBD1	-	TRBJ2-7	TRBV19	TGTGCCAGTAGGGGACAGGGGTCCTACGAGCAGTACTTC	CASRGQGSYEQYF
-	-	TRBJ1-6	TRBV7-3	TGTGCCAGCAGCCTATGGACCGATTATAATTCACCCCTCCACTTT	CASSLWTDYNSPLHF
TRBD2	-	TRBJ2-5	TRBV5-1	TGCGCCAGCAGCGTCAGACTAGCGGGAGTGGAAGAGACCCAGTACTTC	CASSVRLAGVEETQYF
-	-	TRBJ2-7	TRBV6-1	TGTGCCAGCAGTGAAGACGAGGGGTCCCCCTACGAGCAGTACTTC	CASSEDEGSPYEQYF
-	-	TRBJ2-7	TRBV15	TGTGCCACCAGCAGAGATTCGCTGACCTACGAGCAGTACTTC	CATSRDSLTYEQYF
TRBD2	-	TRBJ2-1	TRBV6-6	TGTGCCAGCAGTCCACCTCTAGCGGGGGCCACCAATGAGCAGTTCTTC	CASSPPLAGATNEQFF
-	-	TRBJ2-7	TRBV5-8	TGTGCCAGCAGCTACGGATCCTCCTACGAGCAGTACTTC	CASSYGSSYEQYF
-	-	TRBJ2-5	TRBV7-6	TGTGCCAGCACCTCTGAGCCTGGAGGGAGTCAGTACTTC	CASTSEPGGSQYF
-	-	TRBJ2-2	TRBV5-1	TGCGCCAGCAGCGCCGACAGTCAGCTTAGCACCGGGGAGCTGTTTTTT	CASSADSQLSTGELFF
TRBD2	-	TRBJ2-7	TRBV6-1	TGTGCCAGCAGTGAACTAGCGGGAGAGTACGAGCAGTACTTC	CASSELAGEYEQYF
TRBD1	medium-sized	TRBJ1-2	TRBV10-3	TGTGCCATCAGCCTCGGGACAGCTAACTATGGCTACACCTTC	CAISLGTANYGYTF
-	-	TRBJ2-3	TRBV15	TGTGCCACCAGCGCCTACTTGGGAGATACGCAGTATTTT	CATSAYLGDTQYF
TRBD2	few	TRBJ2-2	TRBV29-1	TGCAGCGGCTGGGACTATCAAGCCGGGGAGCTGTTTTTT	CSGWDYQAGELFF
-	-	TRBJ2-3	TRBV19	TGTGCCAGTAGTACTGGGACCATAAGTGGTACAGATACGCAGTATTTT	CASSTGTISGTDTQYF
-	few	TRBJ2-5	TRBV20-1	TGCAGTGCTATCTGGGGAGAGACCCAGTACTTC	CSAIWGETQYF
-	-	TRBJ2-7	TRBV5-1	TGCGCCAGCAGCTTGGAGTGGGGGCGACAGAATAGCTACGAGCAGTACTTC	CASSLEWGRQNSYEQYF
TRBD2	once	TRBJ2-1	TRBV7-7	TGTGCTAGCAGCTTACGTGGACTAGCGGGCGACAATGAGCAGTTCTTC	CASSLRGLAGDNEQFF
TRBD1	-	TRBJ1-2	TRBV2	TGTGCCAGCAGTGACGGCGCACAGGGGATCTACTATGGCTACACCTTC	CASSDGAQGIYYGYTF
-	few	TRBJ2-3	TRBV27	TGTGCCAGCAGTTTGGGGGTTCAGGCGGATACGCAGTATTTT	CASSLGVQADTQYF
-	-	TRBJ1-1	TRBV7-8	TGTGCCAGCAGCTTAGACGGGGGCACTGAAGCTTTCTTT	CASSLDGGTEAFF
-	-	TRBJ1-2	TRBV10-2	TGCGCCAGCCGGGGGGGAGGGCTGGATGGCTACACCTTC	CASRGGGLDGYTF
TRBD2	-	TRBJ2-1	TRBV18	TGTGCCAGCTCCCTCACTAGCGGGGCCCACGGCCCCTACAATGAGCAGTTCTTC	CASSLTSGAHGPYNEQFF